Listed below are T cell receptor beta chains from one sample, sequenced in a study of CD8+ T cells in alopecia areata. The data were produced by immunoSEQ multiplex PCR, yet TCRdb's version contains in-frame clones alone and is incomplete. The sample includes 95,000 to 100,000 clones, more than 55% of them seen just once. The sample consisted of CD8+ T cells sorted from blood, taken at week 4, from a patient treated with tofacitinib. Receptors originate from a human donor with alopecia areata. Each CDR3 is given with its conserved first and last residue. The D gene is left open where the match is weak. Size tells how often a clone was seen (once, few, many) or the class of an expanded clone, and some rows leave it out.

DNA | CDR3 | D | J | V | size
TGCGCCAGCAGCTTGTCGAAGGCGGGCACGTGGGGGGCCAACGTCCTGACTTTC | CASSLSKAGTWGANVLTF | . | TRBJ2-6 | TRBV5-1 | .
TGTGCCAGCACACCCGGGACTAGCAGCTACAATGAGCAGTTCTTC | CASTPGTSSYNEQFF | TRBD2 | TRBJ2-1 | TRBV7-9 | few
TGCAGCTCGGGAAAATCCGGGGACAGGGGCTATAGCAATCAGCCCCAGCATTTT | CSSGKSGDRGYSNQPQHF | TRBD1 | TRBJ1-5 | TRBV29-1 | few
TGTGCCAGCAGTCCTTCGACCCGACCTGGTTCCGGGGAGCTGTTTTTT | CASSPSTRPGSGELFF | . | TRBJ2-2 | TRBV27 | .
TGTGCCAGCAGTGCGGGGACTAGCGGCGTCAATGAGCAGTTCTTC | CASSAGTSGVNEQFF | TRBD2 | TRBJ2-1 | TRBV27 | once
TGCGCCAGCAGCCAAATTGCCGGGACAGGGTGGGATACGCAGTATTTT | CASSQIAGTGWDTQYF | TRBD1 | TRBJ2-3 | TRBV4-1 | .
TGTGCCAGCAGCTCCCTTTTGGCTAGCGGGGGGGCAGGCACAGATACGCAGTATTTT | CASSSLLASGGAGTDTQYF | TRBD2 | TRBJ2-3 | TRBV27 | .
TGCAGCGTAGAGGGGACAGGGGGTAAGACGGACCCTCTCGAGCAGTACTTC | CSVEGTGGKTDPLEQYF | TRBD1 | TRBJ2-7 | TRBV29-1 | .
TGTGCCAGTAGTCCTAGACCCGTGCGGTGGAATGAGCAGTTCTTC | CASSPRPVRWNEQFF | . | TRBJ2-1 | TRBV19 | .
TGTGCCAGCAGCGGTGACAGGGCAGGAGGCTACACCTTC | CASSGDRAGGYTF | TRBD1 | TRBJ1-2 | TRBV25-1 | .